This passage covers 6 T cell receptor beta chains from one sample sequenced in a study of blood T cell repertoires in COVID-19. Sequencing was performed with immunoSEQ multiplex PCR; in TCRdb, only in-frame clones are kept and a portion is missing. The sample contains tens of thousands of clones, roughly 80% of which appear only once. What was sequenced was peripheral blood. These TCRs come from a human donor in a cohort sampled during active COVID-19.

The chain joins TRBV3-1 (or the pseudogene TRBV3-2) to TRBJ2-7; 11 bases fit TRBD2. The CDR3 length is 15 residues. Germline V CDR1 and CDR2: LGHDT, YNNKEL (reference sequence). V shed 4 bases and J 0 bases; nucleotides not matched to a gene: 2. The CDR3 DNA follows: TGTGCCAGCAGCCTACTAGCGGGAGCCTCCTACGAGCAGTACTTC. Translated, it gives CASSLLAGASYEQYF.

Concerning this clone itself: This sample includes further DNA sequences coding for the same CDR3. The chain couples TRBV7-3 to TRBJ2-3; TRBD2 matches 15 bases. The CDR3 totals 14 residues. Germline CDR1 reads SGHTA; CDR2 reads FQGTGA. V trimming: 4 bases; J trimming: 8 bases; junction bases outside the gene matches: 1. CDR3 nucleotide sequence: TGTGCCAGCAGCTCGGGACTAGCGGGGGGTACGCAGTATTTT. Its translation: CASSSGLAGGTQYF. The full variable domain, rest sourced from reference TRBV7-3 and TRBJ2-3, is GAGVSQTPSNKVTEKGKYVELRCDPISGHTALYWYRQSLGQGPEFLIYFQGTGAADDSGLPNDRFFAVRPEGSVSTLKIQRTERGDSAVYLCASSSGLAGGTQYFGPGTRLTVL.

The chain employs TRBV9 and TRBJ2-1; TRBD2 matches at 9 bases. Germline V gene sequence: CDR1 SGDLS, CDR2 YYNGEE. This CDR3 region has 16 residues. Trimming cost V 3 bases and J 8 bases; bases outside gene matches: 12. CDR3 sequence reads: CASSANWRGGRDEQFF. The CDR3 DNA follows: TGTGCCAGCAGCGCCAATTGGAGGGGCGGGAGGGATGAGCAGTTCTTC.

This chain links TRBV19 with TRBJ1-5; 11 positions agree with TRBD1. This CDR3 spans 17 amino acids. CDR1 is LNHDA, CDR2 SQIVND, per germline (reference sequence). V dropped 6 bases and J dropped 2; count of bases not matched to a gene: 9. The DNA of the CDR3 is TGTGCCAGTAGATCCCCAGGACAGGGGGCTGGCAATCAGCCCCAGCATTTT. Its protein is CASRSPGQGAGNQPQHF.

This clone was recorded only once. V is TRBV2 and J is TRBJ1-5, with 7 nucleotides matching TRBD1. Germline loops: CDR1 SNHLY, CDR2 FYNNEI. The junction had 7 bases not matched to a gene; V was cut back by 4 bases and J by 7 bases. The length of the CDR3 is 14 residues. In nucleotides, the CDR3 is TGTGCCAGCAGTGGCGTGACAGGGCAACAGCCCCAGCATTTT. Translated, it gives CASSGVTGQQPQHF.

This sequence joins TRBV4-1 and TRBJ1-2; 8 nucleotides match TRBD1. The CDR3 is made up of 14 amino acids. J was trimmed by 7 bases and V by 3 bases; bases with no gene match: 7. From germline, CDR1 is MGHRA and CDR2 YSYEKL. CDR3 amino acids: CASSQPQGASGYTF. CDR3 sequence (DNA): TGCGCCAGCAGCCAGCCTCAGGGGGCCAGTGGCTACACCTTC.